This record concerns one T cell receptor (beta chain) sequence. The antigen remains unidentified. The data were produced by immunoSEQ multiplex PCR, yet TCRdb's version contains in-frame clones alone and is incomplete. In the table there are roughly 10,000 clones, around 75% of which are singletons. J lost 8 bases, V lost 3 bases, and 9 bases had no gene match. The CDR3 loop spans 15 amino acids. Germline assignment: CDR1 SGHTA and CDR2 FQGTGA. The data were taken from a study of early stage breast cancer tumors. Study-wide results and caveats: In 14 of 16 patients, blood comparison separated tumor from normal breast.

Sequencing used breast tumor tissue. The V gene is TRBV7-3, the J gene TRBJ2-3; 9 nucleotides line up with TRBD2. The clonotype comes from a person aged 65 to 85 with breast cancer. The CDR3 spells CASSLVLAGSGTQYF. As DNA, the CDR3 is TGTGCCAGCAGCTTGGTCCTAGCGGGATCAGGTACGCAGTATTTT.